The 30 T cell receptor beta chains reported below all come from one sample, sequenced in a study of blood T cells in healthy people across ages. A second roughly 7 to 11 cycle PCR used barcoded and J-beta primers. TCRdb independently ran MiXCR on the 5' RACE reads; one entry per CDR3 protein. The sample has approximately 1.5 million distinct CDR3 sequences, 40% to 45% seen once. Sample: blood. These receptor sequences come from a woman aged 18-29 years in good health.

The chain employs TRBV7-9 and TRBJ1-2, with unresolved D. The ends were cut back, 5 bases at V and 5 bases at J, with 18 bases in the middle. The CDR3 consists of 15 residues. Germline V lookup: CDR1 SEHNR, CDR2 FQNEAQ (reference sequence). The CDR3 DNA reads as TGTGCCAGCAGCCGTATTACAGAACCACTATATGGCTACACCTTC. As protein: CASSRITEPLYGYTF.

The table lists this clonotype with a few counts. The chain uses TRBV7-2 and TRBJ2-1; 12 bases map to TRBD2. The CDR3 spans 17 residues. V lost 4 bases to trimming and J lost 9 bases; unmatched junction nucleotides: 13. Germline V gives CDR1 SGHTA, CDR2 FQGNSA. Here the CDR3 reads CASSWRPRTSGKSEQFF. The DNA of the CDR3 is TGTGCCAGCAGCTGGAGGCCCCGGACTAGCGGGAAGAGTGAGCAGTTCTTC.

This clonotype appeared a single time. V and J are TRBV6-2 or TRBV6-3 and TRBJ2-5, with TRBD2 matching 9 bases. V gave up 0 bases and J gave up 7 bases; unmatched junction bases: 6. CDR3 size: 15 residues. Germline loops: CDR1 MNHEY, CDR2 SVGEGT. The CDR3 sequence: CASSYSGTSSGTQYF. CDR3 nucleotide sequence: TGTGCCAGCAGTTACTCCGGGACTAGCTCCGGGACCCAGTACTTC.

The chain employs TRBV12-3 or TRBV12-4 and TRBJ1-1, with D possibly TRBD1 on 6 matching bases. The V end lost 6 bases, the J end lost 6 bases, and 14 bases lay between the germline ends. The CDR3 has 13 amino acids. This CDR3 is CASRIQGQAEAFF. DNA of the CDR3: TGTGCCAGCAGAATACAGGGTCAGGCTGAAGCTTTCTTT.

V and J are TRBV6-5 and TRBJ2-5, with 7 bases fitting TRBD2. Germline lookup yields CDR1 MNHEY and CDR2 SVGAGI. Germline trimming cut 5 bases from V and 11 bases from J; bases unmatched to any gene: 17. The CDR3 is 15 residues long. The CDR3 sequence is CASSISGVGLWEQYF. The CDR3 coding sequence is TGTGCCAGCAGTATAAGCGGGGTGGGCCTCTGGGAGCAGTACTTC.

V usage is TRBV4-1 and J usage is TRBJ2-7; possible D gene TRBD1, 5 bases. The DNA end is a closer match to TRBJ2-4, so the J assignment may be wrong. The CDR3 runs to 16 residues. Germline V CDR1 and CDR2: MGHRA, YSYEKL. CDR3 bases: TGCGCCAGCAGCCAAGAAGGTCAGACAGCTTTTAACATTCAGTACTTC. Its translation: CASSQEGQTAFNIQYF.

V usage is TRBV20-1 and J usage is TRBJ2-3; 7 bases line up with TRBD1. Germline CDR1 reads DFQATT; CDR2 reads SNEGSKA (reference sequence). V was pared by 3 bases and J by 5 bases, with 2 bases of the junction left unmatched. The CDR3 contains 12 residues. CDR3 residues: CSARDRLDTQYF. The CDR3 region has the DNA TGCAGTGCTAGGGACAGGCTAGATACGCAGTATTTT.

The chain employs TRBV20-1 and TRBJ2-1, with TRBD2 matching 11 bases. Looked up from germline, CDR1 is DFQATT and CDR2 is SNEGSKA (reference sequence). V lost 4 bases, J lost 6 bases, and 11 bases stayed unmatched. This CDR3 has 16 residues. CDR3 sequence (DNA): TGCAGTGCTATCACTTCACCGGGACTAGCGGTCAATGAGCAGTTCTTC. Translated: CSAITSPGLAVNEQFF.

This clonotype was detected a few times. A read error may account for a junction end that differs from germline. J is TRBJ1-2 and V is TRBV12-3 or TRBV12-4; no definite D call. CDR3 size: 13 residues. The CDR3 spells CASSVAPNYGYTF. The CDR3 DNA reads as TGTGCCAGCAGTGTAGCGCCAAACTATGGCTACACCTTC.

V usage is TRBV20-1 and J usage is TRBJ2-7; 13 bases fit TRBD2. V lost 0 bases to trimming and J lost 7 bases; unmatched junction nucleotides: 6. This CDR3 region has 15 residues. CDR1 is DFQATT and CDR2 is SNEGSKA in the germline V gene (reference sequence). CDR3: CSARETSGGSEEQYF. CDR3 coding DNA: TGCAGTGCTAGAGAGACTAGCGGGGGGTCCGAGGAGCAGTACTTC.

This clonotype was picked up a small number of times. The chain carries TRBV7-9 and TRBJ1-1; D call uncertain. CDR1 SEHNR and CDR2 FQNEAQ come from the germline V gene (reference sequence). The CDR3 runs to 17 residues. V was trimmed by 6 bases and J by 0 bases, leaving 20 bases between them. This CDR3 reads CASSFRPSGVMNTEAFF. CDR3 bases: TGTGCCAGCAGTTTTCGCCCTTCTGGGGTTATGAACACTGAAGCTTTCTTT.

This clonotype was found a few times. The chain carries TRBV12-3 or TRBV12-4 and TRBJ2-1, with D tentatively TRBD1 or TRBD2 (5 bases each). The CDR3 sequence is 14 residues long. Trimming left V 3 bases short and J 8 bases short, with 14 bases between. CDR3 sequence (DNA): TGTGCCAGCAGTTTCGGGACCCCTTCGGATGAGCAGTTCTTC. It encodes CASSFGTPSDEQFF.

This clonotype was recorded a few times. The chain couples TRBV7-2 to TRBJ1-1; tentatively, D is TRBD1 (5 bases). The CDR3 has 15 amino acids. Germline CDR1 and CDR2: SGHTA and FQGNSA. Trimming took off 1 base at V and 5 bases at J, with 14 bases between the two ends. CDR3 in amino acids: CASSLGGSSRTEAFF. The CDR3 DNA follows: TGTGCCAGCAGCTTAGGGGGCAGTAGTAGGACTGAAGCTTTCTTT.

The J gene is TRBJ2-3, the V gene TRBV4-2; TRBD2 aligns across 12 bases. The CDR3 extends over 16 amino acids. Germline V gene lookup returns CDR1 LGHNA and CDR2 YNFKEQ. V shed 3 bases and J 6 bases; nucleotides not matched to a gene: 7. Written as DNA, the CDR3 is TGTGCCAGCAGCCACGACACTAGCGGGGGGTTGGATACGCAGTATTTT. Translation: CASSHDTSGGLDTQYF.

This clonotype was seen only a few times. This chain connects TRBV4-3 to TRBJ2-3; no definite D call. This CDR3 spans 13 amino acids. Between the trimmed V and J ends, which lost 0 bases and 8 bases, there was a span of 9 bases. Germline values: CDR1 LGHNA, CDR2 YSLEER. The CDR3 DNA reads TGCGCCAGCAGCCAAGAGCCAGCTGGTACGCAGTATTTT. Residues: CASSQEPAGTQYF.

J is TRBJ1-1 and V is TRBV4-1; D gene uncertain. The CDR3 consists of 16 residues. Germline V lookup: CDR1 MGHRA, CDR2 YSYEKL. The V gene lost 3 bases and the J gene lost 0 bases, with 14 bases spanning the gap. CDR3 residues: CASSHPQVLLNTEAFF. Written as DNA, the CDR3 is TGCGCCAGCAGCCATCCCCAAGTGCTCTTGAACACTGAAGCTTTCTTT.

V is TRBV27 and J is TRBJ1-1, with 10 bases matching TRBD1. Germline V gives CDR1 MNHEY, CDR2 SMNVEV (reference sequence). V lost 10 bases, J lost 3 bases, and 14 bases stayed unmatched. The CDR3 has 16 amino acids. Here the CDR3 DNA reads TGTGCCACCGCGATTGACAGGGGGCGTCGGGACACTGAAGCTTTCTTT. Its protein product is CATAIDRGRRDTEAFF.

CDR3 protein: CASSLSGNRGTEAFF. In nucleotides, the CDR3 is TGTGCCAGCAGTTTATCAGGGAATAGAGGCACTGAAGCTTTCTTT. This chain joins TRBV12-3 or TRBV12-4 and TRBJ1-1, with D perhaps TRBD1 (5 bases). The CDR3 has 15 residues. Trimming shortened V by 2 bases and J by 4 bases, and 14 bases separated the two germline ends.

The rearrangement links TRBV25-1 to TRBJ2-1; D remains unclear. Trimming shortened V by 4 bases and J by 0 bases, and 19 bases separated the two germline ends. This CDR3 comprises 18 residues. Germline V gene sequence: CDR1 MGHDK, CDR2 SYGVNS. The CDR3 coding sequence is TGTGCCAGCAGTGGATTTATACGGCAGTTCCACTCCTACAATGAGCAGTTCTTC. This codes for CASSGFIRQFHSYNEQFF.

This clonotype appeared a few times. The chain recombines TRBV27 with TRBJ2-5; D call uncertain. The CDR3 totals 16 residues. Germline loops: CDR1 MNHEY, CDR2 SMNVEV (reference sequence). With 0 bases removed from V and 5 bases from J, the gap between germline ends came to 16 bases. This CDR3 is CASSLSKLRRSETQYF. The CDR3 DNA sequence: TGTGCCAGCAGTTTATCGAAGTTACGCCGGTCGGAGACCCAGTACTTC.

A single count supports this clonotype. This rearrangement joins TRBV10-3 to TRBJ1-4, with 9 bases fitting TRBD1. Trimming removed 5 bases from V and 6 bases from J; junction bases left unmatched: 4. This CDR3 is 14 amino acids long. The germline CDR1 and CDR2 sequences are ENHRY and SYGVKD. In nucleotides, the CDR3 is TGTGCCATCAGTCCGCGGGACAGGGATGAAAAACTGTTTTTT. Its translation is CAISPRDRDEKLFF.

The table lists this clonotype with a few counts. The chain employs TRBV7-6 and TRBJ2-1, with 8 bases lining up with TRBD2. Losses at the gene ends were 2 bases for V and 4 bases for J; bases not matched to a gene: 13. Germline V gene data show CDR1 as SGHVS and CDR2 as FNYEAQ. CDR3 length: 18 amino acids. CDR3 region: CASSLTPFPSGSYNEQFF. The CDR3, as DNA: TGTGCCAGCAGCTTAACCCCTTTCCCGAGCGGGAGTTACAATGAGCAGTTCTTC.

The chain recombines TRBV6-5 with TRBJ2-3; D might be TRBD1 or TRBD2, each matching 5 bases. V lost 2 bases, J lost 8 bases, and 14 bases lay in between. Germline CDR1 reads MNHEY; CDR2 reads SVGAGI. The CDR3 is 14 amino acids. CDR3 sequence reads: CASSYGGGNITQYF. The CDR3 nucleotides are TGTGCCAGCAGTTACGGGGGTGGGAACATTACGCAGTATTTT.

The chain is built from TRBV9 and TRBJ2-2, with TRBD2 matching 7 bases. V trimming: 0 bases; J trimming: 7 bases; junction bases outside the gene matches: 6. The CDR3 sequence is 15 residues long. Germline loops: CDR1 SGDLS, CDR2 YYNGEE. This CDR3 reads CASSVGGTKNGELFF. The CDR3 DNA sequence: TGTGCCAGCAGCGTAGGTGGGACTAAGAACGGGGAGCTGTTTTTT.

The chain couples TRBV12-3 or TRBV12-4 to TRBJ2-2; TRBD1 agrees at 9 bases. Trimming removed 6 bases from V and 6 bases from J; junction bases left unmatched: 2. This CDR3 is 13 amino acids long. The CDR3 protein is CASRGTGSGELFF. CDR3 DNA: TGTGCCAGCAGGGGGACAGGGTCCGGGGAGCTGTTTTTT.

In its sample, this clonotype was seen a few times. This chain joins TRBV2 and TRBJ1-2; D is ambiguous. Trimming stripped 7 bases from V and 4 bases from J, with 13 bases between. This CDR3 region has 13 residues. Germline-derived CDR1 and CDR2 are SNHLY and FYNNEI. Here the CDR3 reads CASNSEVLYGYTF. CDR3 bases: TGTGCCAGCAATTCGGAGGTCCTCTATGGCTACACCTTC.

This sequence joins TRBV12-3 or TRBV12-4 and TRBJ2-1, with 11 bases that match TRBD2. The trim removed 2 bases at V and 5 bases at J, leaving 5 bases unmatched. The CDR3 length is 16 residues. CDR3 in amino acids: CASSLLTSGGNNEQFF. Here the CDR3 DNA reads TGTGCCAGCAGTTTACTCACTAGCGGGGGAAACAATGAGCAGTTCTTC.

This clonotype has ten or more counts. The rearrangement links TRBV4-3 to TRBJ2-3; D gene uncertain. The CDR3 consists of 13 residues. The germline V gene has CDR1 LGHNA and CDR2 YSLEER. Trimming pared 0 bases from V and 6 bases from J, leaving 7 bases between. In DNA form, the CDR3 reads TGCGCCAGCAGCCAAGATCGCTGGGATACGCAGTATTTT. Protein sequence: CASSQDRWDTQYF.

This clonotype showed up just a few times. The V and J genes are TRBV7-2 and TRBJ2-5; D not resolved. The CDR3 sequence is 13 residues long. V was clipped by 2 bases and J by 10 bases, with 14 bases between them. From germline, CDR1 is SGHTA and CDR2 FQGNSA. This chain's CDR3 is CASSLRPTPSQYF. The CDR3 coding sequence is TGTGCCAGCAGCTTACGGCCGACGCCGAGCCAGTACTTC.

This CDR3 is CASSYTLAGGSYNEQFF. CDR3 nucleotides: TGTGCCAGCAGTTATACGCTAGCGGGAGGCTCCTACAATGAGCAGTTCTTC. The genes are TRBV6-5 and TRBJ2-1; 11 bases are shared with TRBD2. Trimming took 3 bases from V and 0 from J; bases not matched to a gene: 4. This CDR3 has 17 residues. Germline CDR1 MNHEY, CDR2 SVGAGI.